Sequencing of this T cell receptor (beta chain) was carried out in a study of radiation and T cells in renal cell carcinoma. In the study overall: Nephrectomy followed 15 Gy stereotactic body radiation by 4 weeks. Study conclusions and caveats: Without pretreatment biopsies, baseline tumor clonotype presence was undetermined. Top tumor clonotypes rose in blood 2 weeks post-radiation, then contracted.

This clone was observed a single time. Its antigen remains unknown. The V end was cut by 7 bases, the J end by 5 bases, with 12 bases between. The CDR3 extends over 13 amino acids. Germline V gene sequence: CDR1 PRHDT, CDR2 FYEKMQ (reference sequence). Sequencing was performed with immunoSEQ multiplex PCR; in TCRdb, only in-frame clones are kept and a portion is missing. This sample yields some 100,000 clones, of which approximately 83% are seen a single time; less than 7% belongs to the top ten. Time point meaning: baseline pretreatment blood. Described treatment: 15 Gy SBRT to primary tumor, nephrectomy 4 weeks later. After SBRT, blood was collected at 2 and 4 weeks, plus baseline.

The material was blood, obtained from a patient whose treatment included radiotherapy and nephrectomy. The chain links TRBV13 to TRBJ2-1, with D unclear. This sequence originates from a man aged 55 to 70 with renal cell carcinoma. Here the CDR3 reads CASTPIGDNEQFF. CDR3 DNA sequence: TGTGCCAGCACCCCCATCGGAGACAATGAGCAGTTCTTC.